Listed here are 2 T cell receptor beta chains from one sample, sequenced in a study of blood T cells in healthy people across ages. The authors ran a second PCR of about 6 to 11 cycles using a sample-barcoded 5' primer and a J-beta primer mix. Each CDR3 protein is one row after TCRdb ran MiXCR on the 5' RACE reads. The sample yields 900,000 to 950,000 distinct CDR3 sequences, about 28% seen once. These same records also appear under a second study, on T cells of mothers and their children.

Sequencing was performed on blood. Receptors originate from a woman aged 40 to 50 in good health.

With respect to this clonotype: A much larger clone differs by one base, so this may be a read error. This sequence joins TRBV7-3 and TRBJ1-6; D gene unclear. Germline-derived CDR1 and CDR2 are SGHTA and FQGTGA. CDR3 length: 14 amino acids. In DNA form, the CDR3 reads TGTACCAGCAGCTTAAGCCCCGTTAATTCACCCCTCCACTTT. This gives the protein CTSSLSPVNSPLHF.

This clonotype was recorded a few times. V usage is TRBV30 and J usage is TRBJ1-1; D remains unclear. Trimming left V 0 bases short and J 0 bases short, with 5 bases between. CDR1 is GTSNPN, CDR2 SVGIG, per germline (reference sequence). The CDR3 contains 13 residues. CDR3 sequence: CAWSVLVNTEAFF. The DNA for the CDR3 is TGTGCCTGGAGTGTACTTGTGAACACTGAAGCTTTCTTT.